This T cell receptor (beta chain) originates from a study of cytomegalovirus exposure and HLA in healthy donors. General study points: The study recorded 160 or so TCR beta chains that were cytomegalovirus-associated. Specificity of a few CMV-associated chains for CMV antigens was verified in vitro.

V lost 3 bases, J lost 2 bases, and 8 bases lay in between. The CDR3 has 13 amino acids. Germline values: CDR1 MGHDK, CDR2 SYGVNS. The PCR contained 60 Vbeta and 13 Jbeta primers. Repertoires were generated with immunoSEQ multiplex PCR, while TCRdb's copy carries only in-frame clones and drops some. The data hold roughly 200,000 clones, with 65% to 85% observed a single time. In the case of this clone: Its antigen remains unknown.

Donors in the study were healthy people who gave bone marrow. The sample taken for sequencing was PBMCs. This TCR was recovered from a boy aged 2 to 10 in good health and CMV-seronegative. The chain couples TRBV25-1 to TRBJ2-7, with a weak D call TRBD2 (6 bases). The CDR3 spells CASSDSGPYEQYF. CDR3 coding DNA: TGTGCCAGCAGTGATAGCGGTCCCTACGAGCAGTACTTC.